Shown below are 9 T cell receptor beta chains from a single sample sequenced in a study of PD-1 blockade in classical Hodgkin lymphoma. The method was immunoSEQ multiplex PCR; TCRdb's version includes in-frame clones alone and lacks a portion of them. The table lists about 50,000 clones, around 74% of them singletons, with less than 15% in the top ten. As to time point: cycle 4 day 1 (C4D1), after five to seven weeks of nivolumab. All patients experienced relapse after autologous stem cell transplantation, and brentuximab vedotin exposure was variable. The sample here was peripheral blood mononuclear cells (PBMCs), taken before the fourth cycle of nivolumab. The receptors originated from a human donor with classical Hodgkin lymphoma.

This chain connects TRBV7-2 to TRBJ2-1; TRBD1 might be the D (6 bases). V was clipped by 3 bases and J by 6 bases, with 12 bases between them. The CDR3 sequence is 14 residues long. Per the germline V gene, CDR1 is SGHTA and CDR2 is FQGNSA. The DNA for the CDR3 is TGTGCCAGCAGCTTCCAGCCAGGGGCCAATGAGCAGTTCTTC. Translating gives CASSFQPGANEQFF.

V gene TRBV27 combines with J gene TRBJ2-1; 7 bases fit TRBD2. In germline, CDR1 is MNHEY, CDR2 SMNVEV (reference sequence). CDR3 length equals 17 residues. The junction had 15 bases not matched to a gene; V was cut back by 7 bases and J by 3 bases. The CDR3: CASNTVGGTQIYNEQFF. DNA for the CDR3: TGTGCCAGCAATACAGTCGGGGGGACTCAAATCTACAATGAGCAGTTCTTC.

The chain links TRBV29-1 to TRBJ2-1; 8 bases are a match to TRBD2. The CDR3 length is 13 residues. Looked up from germline, CDR1 is SQVTM and CDR2 is ANQGSEA. V gave up 5 bases and J gave up 10 bases; unmatched junction bases: 10. CDR3 loop: CSVPGLGGFEQFF. The DNA for the CDR3 is TGCAGCGTTCCGGGACTAGGGGGATTCGAGCAGTTCTTC.

The V call is TRBV6-5, the J call TRBJ2-3; D is ambiguous. The CDR3 runs 11 residues. CDR1 MNHEY and CDR2 SVGAGI come from the germline V gene. The V and J ends lost 1 base and 11 bases respectively, with 7 bases between them. CDR3 loop: CASSYLWEQYF. CDR3 nucleotides: TGTGCCAGCAGTTACTTGTGGGAGCAGTATTTT.

The J gene is TRBJ2-1, the V gene TRBV4-1; possible D gene TRBD1, 5 bases. The germline gives CDR1 MGHRA, CDR2 YSYEKL. Trimming left V 1 base short and J 13 bases short, with 11 bases between. This CDR3 contains 12 residues. CDR3 sequence: CASSQGWGQQFF. DNA for the CDR3: TGCGCCAGCAGCCAAGGCTGGGGCCAACAGTTCTTC.

This chain connects TRBV7-2 to TRBJ1-5, with D possibly matching TRBD1 (6 bases). V lost 1 base and J lost 7, with 14 bases in between. The length of the CDR3 is 15 residues. Germline CDR1 is SGHTA and CDR2 is FQGNSA. The CDR3 loop reads CASSLGQVPGQPQHF. In nucleotides, the CDR3 is TGTGCCAGCAGCTTAGGACAGGTCCCAGGACAGCCCCAGCATTTT. Supplemented by reference TRBV7-2 and TRBJ1-5, the full variable domain reads GAGVSQSPSNKVTEKGKDVELRCDPISGHTALYWYRQSLGQGLEFLIYFQGNSAPDKSGLPSDRFSAERTGGSVSTLTIQRTQQEDSAVYLCASSLGQVPGQPQHFGDGTRLSIL.

The chain joins TRBV9 to TRBJ2-2; perhaps TRBD1 as D (5 bases). Trimming removed 0 bases from V and 5 bases from J, with 17 bases in between. Germline V gene data show CDR1 as SGDLS and CDR2 as YYNGEE. The CDR3 is made up of 17 amino acids. This CDR3 reads CASSVGLPGPGTGELFF. The DNA for the CDR3 is TGTGCCAGCAGCGTAGGTCTTCCCGGGCCAGGGACCGGGGAGCTGTTTTTT.

V and J are TRBV18 and TRBJ1-1; 9 bases align to TRBD1. There are 13 residues in the CDR3. J lost 5 bases, V lost 8 bases, and 6 bases had no gene match. Germline assignment: CDR1 KGHSH and CDR2 LQKENI. The CDR3 spells CASTRTGVTEAFF. As DNA, the CDR3 is TGTGCCAGCACCCGGACAGGGGTGACTGAAGCTTTCTTT.

The chain carries TRBV5-1 and TRBJ2-3; D is ambiguous. Germline-derived CDR1 and CDR2 are SGHRS and YFSETQ. With 2 bases removed from V and 7 bases from J, the gap between germline ends came to 23 bases. CDR3 length equals 17 residues. CDR3: CASSFRAPTHTYNTQYF. In nucleotides, the CDR3 is TGCGCCAGCAGCTTTCGGGCCCCGACCCACACTTATAATACGCAGTATTTT.